This T cell receptor beta chain is from a study of shared clonotypes between healthy human individuals. Overall study: Donors were a couple of women and a few men aged 18 to 49.

CDR1 is SGDLS, CDR2 YYNGEE, per germline. V lost 0 bases, J lost 4 bases, and 13 bases lay in between. The CDR3 loop spans 15 amino acids. This clone was observed a single time. Caucasian adults living in Nashville, Tennessee, provided all samples. A deep-level run was used for the assay. Using immunoSEQ multiplex PCR, the repertoire was profiled, and TCRdb retains in-frame clones only, with some absent. The table has around 500,000 clones, more than 75% seen once. The chain is built from TRBV9 and TRBJ2-5, with D possibly being TRBD2 (5 bases). Sequencing input: PBMCs. This receptor was identified in a woman in her forties in good health. Some clones in this sample may be carry-over from other donors' samples. CDR3: CASSVGRRAGETQYF. Here the CDR3 DNA reads TGTGCCAGCAGCGTAGGGAGGAGAGCCGGAGAGACCCAGTACTTC.